The TCR beta chain under discussion was sequenced for a study of blood T cell repertoires in COVID-19. About the research overall: COVID-19 samples from acute and convalescent phases originated in the United States, Italy and Spain. The analysed material was cDNA or gDNA that came from T cells, B-cell-depleted T cells, or PBMCs.

Per the authors' pipeline: Counts of nucleated cells, estimated from reference gene primer amplification, were obtained. Data came from immunoSEQ multiplex PCR; TCRdb stores just in-frame clones and leaves some out. The V and J calls and clone size are taken from that table; D and trimming were inferred from the DNA. The sample records under 250,000 clones, roughly 84% being singletons. V shed 2 bases and J shed 0 bases, with 8 bases lying between them. The length of the CDR3 is 14 residues. The germline gives CDR1 SGHRS, CDR2 YFSETQ. V usage is TRBV5-1 and J usage is TRBJ1-1; D ambiguous. The sample comprised peripheral blood. This TCR derives from a woman in her forties who had recovered from COVID-19. The CDR3 reads CASSFQDVNTEAFF. CDR3 in DNA: TGCGCCAGCAGCTTCCAGGATGTGAACACTGAAGCTTTCTTT.